This TCR beta chain came from a study of T cell repertoires in cytomegalovirus infection. Study overall: Public TCR beta signatures marked donors with CMV infection and the matching HLA. Study-wide results and limits: Using cumulative public TCR beta family frequency, the authors identified those who carried CMV together with the relevant HLA. Clonotype analysis showed dominance of the ex vivo response by HLA-C-restricted CMV-specific TCR beta clonotypes.

This clonotype has at least ten counts. Its cognate antigen is unknown. A single record per CDR3 protein comes from TCRdb applying MiXCR to the reads. The table has a few hundred thousand distinct CDR3 sequences, over 15% seen once. The sequence was obtained from a human donor in good health (CMV status not recorded). Some clones in this sample may be carry-over from other donors' samples. Sequenced: CD8+ T cells from PBMCs.

Written as DNA, the CDR3 is TGTGCCAGCAGTGAAGGGACAGGATCTGGAAACACCATATATTTT. Protein: CASSEGTGSGNTIYF. V usage is TRBV6-1 and J usage is TRBJ1-3; 7 bases fit TRBD1. The trim removed 1 base at V and 1 base at J, leaving 1 base unmatched. Germline V gene lookup returns CDR1 MNHNS and CDR2 SASEGT. This CDR3 has 15 residues.